A single sample is the source of the 7 T cell receptor beta chains below, sequenced in a study of CD8 T cells in Susac syndrome. Random hexamers were used to reverse transcribe the RNA input (about 0.5 to 1 ug). A single record per CDR3 protein comes from TCRdb applying MiXCR to the immunoSEQ multiplex PCR reads. There are roughly 200,000 distinct CDR3 sequences in the sample; just under 95% occur only once, and 0.07% to 0.095% lies in the top ten. Source material: CD4+ T cells from PBMCs. The origin of the receptors is a human donor with multiple sclerosis.

The chain couples TRBV4-1 to TRBJ1-2, with D hard to call. Germline V gives CDR1 MGHRA, CDR2 YSYEKL. The length of the CDR3 is 14 residues. V shed 0 bases and J shed 8 bases, with 13 bases lying between them. The CDR3 DNA reads TGCGCCAGCAGCCAAGATCGGGCAGCGGTAGGCTACACCTTC. It is translated as CASSQDRAAVGYTF.

The V gene is TRBV6-5, the J gene TRBJ1-5; 8 bases are a match to TRBD1. With 6 bases clipped from V and 0 bases from J, the junction kept 10 bases outside the gene matches. The CDR3 has 17 residues. Germline CDR1 MNHEY, CDR2 SVGAGI. The CDR3, as DNA: TGTGCCAGCAGCTACCGAACAGGGGGAACTAGCAATCAGCCCCAGCATTTT. It codes for CASSYRTGGTSNQPQHF.

J is TRBJ2-2 and V is TRBV5-4; no reliable D call. In germline, CDR1 is SGHNT, CDR2 YYREEE (reference sequence). Trimming removed 3 bases at V and 5 bases at J, with 5 bases between. The CDR3 covers 12 residues. This CDR3 reads CASSSQTGELFF. CDR3 DNA: TGTGCCAGCAGCTCTCAGACCGGGGAGCTGTTTTTT.

The chain joins TRBV5-1 to TRBJ2-7, with D uncertain. There are 8 residues in the CDR3. V gave up 6 bases and J gave up 6 bases, with 1 base separating them. Germline CDR1 is SGHRS and CDR2 is YFSETQ. Here the CDR3 DNA reads TGCGCCAGCATCGAGCAGTACTTC. It translates to CASIEQYF.

This chain joins TRBV3-1 and TRBJ2-3; weak D call: TRBD2 (6 bases). Per the germline V gene, CDR1 is LGHDT and CDR2 is YNNKEL (reference sequence). The CDR3 runs to 14 residues. V was trimmed by 4 bases and J by 2 bases, leaving 10 bases between them. The CDR3 loop reads CASSRPGDTDTQYF. DNA of the CDR3: TGTGCCAGCAGCCGTCCGGGGGACACAGATACGCAGTATTTT.

The V call is TRBV30, the J call TRBJ2-7; the match to TRBD1 covers 7 bases. The trim removed 5 bases at V and 5 bases at J, leaving 6 bases unmatched. The V gene's germline CDR1 is GTSNPN and CDR2 SVGIG (reference sequence). This CDR3 is built from 12 residues. The CDR3 coding sequence is TGTGCCTGGGCTCGCAGGGGGAACGAGCAGTACTTC. Translated: CAWARRGNEQYF.

The chain links TRBV5-1 to TRBJ2-2; 12 nucleotides align to TRBD2. Germline V gives CDR1 SGHRS, CDR2 YFSETQ. After removal of 4 bases from V and 9 bases from J, the junction contained 10 bases not matched to a gene. The CDR3 sequence is 16 residues long. The DNA of the CDR3 is TGCGCCAGCAGCCAGACTAGCGGGGGCCCCTACCGGGAGCTGTTTTTT. This translates into CASSQTSGGPYRELFF.